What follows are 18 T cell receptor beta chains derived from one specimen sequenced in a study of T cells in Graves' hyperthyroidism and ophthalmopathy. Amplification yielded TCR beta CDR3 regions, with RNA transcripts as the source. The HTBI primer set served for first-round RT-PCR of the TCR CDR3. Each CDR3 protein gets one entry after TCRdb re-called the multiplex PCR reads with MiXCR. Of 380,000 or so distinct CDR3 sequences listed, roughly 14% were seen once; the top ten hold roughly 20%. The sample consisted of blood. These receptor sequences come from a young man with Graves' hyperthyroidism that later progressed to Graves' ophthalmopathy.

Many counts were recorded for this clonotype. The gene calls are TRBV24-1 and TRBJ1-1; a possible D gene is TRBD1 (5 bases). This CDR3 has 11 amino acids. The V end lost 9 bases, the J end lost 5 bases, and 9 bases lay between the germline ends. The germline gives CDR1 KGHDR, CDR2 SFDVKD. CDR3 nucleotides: TGTGCCACCCAAAGGGGAACTGAAGCTTTCTTT. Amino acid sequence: CATQRGTEAFF.

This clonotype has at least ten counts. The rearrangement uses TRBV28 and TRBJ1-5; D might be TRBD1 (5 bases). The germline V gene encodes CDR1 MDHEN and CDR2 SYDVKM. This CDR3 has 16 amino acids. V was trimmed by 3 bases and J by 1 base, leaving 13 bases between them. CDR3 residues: CASSFNKGTSNQPQHF. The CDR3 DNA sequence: TGTGCCAGCAGTTTTAATAAAGGGACGAGCAATCAGCCCCAGCATTTT.

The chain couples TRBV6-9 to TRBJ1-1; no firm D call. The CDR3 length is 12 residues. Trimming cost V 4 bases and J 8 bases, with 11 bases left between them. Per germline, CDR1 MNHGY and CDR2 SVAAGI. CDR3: CASSSDGREAFF. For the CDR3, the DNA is TGTGCCAGCAGTTCTGACGGACGGGAAGCTTTCTTT.

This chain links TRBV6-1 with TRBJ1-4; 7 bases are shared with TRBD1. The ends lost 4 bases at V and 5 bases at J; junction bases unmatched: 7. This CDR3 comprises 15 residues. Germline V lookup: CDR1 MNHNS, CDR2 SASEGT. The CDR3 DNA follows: TGTGCCAGCAGTGGGTGGACAGGCAAGAATGAAAAACTGTTTTTT. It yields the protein CASSGWTGKNEKLFF.

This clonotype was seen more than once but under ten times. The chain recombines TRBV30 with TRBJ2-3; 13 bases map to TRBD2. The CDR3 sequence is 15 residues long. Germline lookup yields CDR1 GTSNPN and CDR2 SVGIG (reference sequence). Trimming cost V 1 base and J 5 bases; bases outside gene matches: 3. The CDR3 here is CAWSELAGGGDTQYF. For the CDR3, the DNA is TGTGCCTGGAGTGAACTAGCGGGGGGGGGAGATACGCAGTATTTT.

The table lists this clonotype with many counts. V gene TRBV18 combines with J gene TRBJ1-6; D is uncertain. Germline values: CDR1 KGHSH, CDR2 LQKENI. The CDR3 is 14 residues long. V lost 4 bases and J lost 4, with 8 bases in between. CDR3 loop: CASSLGTYNSPLHF. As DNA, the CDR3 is TGTGCCAGCTCACTGGGCACGTATAATTCACCCCTCCACTTT. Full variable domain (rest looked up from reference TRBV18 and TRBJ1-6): NAGVMQNPRHLVRRRGQEARLRCSPMKGHSHVYWYRQLPEEGLKFMVYLQKENIIDESGMPKERFSAEFPKEGPSILRIQQVVRGDSAAYFCASSLGTYNSPLHFGNGTRLTVT.

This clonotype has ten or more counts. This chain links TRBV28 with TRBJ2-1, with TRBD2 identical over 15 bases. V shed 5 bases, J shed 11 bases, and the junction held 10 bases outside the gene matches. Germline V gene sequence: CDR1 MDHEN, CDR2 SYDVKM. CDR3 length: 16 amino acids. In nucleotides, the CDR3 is TGTGCCAGCAGTCACCCGGGACTAGCGGGGGGTAGGCAGCAGTTCTTC. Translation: CASSHPGLAGGRQQFF.

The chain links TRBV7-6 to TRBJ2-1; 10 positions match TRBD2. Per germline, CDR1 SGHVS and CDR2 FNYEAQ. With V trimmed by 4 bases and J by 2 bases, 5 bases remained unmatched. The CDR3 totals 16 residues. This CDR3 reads CASSYVAGGPYNEQFF. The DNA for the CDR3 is TGTGCCAGCAGCTACGTAGCGGGGGGTCCCTACAATGAGCAGTTCTTC.

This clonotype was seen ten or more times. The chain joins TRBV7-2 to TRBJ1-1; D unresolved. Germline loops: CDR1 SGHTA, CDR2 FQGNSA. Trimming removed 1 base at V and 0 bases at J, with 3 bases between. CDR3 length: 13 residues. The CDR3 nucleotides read TGTGCCAGCAGCTTAGTCCTGAACACTGAAGCTTTCTTT. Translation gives CASSLVLNTEAFF.

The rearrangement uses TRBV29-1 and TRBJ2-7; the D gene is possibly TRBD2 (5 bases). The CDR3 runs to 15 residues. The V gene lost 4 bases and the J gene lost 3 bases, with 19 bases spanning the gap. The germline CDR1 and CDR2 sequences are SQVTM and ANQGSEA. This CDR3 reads CSVVTDFQRLYEQYF. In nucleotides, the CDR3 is TGCAGCGTTGTAACGGACTTTCAACGTCTCTACGAGCAGTACTTC.

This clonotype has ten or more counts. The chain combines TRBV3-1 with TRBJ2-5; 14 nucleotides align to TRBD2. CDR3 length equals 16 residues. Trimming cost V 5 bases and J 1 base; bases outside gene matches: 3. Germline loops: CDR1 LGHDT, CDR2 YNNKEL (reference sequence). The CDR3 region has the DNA TGTGCCAGCAGCTTTGGACTAGCGGGGGGCCAAGAGACCCAGTACTTC. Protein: CASSFGLAGGQETQYF.

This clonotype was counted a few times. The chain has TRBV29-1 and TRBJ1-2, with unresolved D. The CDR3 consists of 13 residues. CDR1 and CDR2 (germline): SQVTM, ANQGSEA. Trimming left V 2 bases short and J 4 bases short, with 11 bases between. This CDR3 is CSVEQEDSYGYTF. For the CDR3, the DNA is TGCAGCGTTGAACAGGAAGATTCCTATGGCTACACCTTC.

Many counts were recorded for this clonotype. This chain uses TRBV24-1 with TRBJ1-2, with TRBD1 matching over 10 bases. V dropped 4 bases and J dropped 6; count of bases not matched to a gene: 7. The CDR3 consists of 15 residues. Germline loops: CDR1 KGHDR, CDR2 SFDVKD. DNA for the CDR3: TGTGCCACCAGTGAGCGGAGACAGGGGGCTGATGGCTACACCTTC. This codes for CATSERRQGADGYTF.

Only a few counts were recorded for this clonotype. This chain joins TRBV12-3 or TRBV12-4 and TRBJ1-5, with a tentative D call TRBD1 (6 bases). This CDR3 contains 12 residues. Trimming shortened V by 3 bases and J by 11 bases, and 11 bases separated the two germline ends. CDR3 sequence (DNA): TGTGCCAGCAGTTTTTCAGGGGATACCCAGCATTTT. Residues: CASSFSGDTQHF.

In DNA form, the CDR3 reads TGTGCCAGCAGTATGGCAGGGCGTGGGTCCTACAATGAGCAGTTCTTC. This sequence encodes CASSMAGRGSYNEQFF. The chain recombines TRBV6-4 with TRBJ2-1; tentative D call: TRBD1 (5 bases). This CDR3 is built from 16 residues. The V gene's germline CDR1 is MRHNA and CDR2 SNTAGT. Trimming stripped 5 bases from V and 1 base from J, with 15 bases between.

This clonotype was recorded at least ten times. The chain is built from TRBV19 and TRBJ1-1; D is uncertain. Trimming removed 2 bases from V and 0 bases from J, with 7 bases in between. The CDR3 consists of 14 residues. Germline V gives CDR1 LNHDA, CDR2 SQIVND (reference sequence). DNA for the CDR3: TGTGCCAGTAGTATAATGGGCGTGAACACTGAAGCTTTCTTT. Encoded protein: CASSIMGVNTEAFF. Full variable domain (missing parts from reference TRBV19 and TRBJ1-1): DGGITQSPKYLFRKEGQNVTLSCEQNLNHDAMYWYRQDPGQGLRLIYYSQIVNDFQKGDIAEGYSVSREKKESFPLTVTSAQKNPTAFYLCASSIMGVNTEAFFGQGTRLTVV.

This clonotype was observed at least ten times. CDR3 nucleotides: TGCAGTGCTAGGGCTCCGGTCTTTGAGGCCCAGCATTTT. Translating it yields CSARAPVFEAQHF. The chain links TRBV20-1 to TRBJ1-5; D unclear. CDR1 and CDR2 from the germline V gene are DFQATT and SNEGSKA (reference sequence). Trimming pared 3 bases from V and 11 bases from J, leaving 17 bases between. CDR3 length: 13 amino acids.

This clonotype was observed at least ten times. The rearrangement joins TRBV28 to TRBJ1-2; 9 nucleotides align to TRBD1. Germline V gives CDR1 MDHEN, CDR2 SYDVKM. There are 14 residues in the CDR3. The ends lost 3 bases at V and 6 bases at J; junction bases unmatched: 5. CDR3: CASSLRTGVHGYTF. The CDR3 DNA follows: TGTGCCAGCAGTTTGAGGACAGGGGTCCATGGCTACACCTTC.